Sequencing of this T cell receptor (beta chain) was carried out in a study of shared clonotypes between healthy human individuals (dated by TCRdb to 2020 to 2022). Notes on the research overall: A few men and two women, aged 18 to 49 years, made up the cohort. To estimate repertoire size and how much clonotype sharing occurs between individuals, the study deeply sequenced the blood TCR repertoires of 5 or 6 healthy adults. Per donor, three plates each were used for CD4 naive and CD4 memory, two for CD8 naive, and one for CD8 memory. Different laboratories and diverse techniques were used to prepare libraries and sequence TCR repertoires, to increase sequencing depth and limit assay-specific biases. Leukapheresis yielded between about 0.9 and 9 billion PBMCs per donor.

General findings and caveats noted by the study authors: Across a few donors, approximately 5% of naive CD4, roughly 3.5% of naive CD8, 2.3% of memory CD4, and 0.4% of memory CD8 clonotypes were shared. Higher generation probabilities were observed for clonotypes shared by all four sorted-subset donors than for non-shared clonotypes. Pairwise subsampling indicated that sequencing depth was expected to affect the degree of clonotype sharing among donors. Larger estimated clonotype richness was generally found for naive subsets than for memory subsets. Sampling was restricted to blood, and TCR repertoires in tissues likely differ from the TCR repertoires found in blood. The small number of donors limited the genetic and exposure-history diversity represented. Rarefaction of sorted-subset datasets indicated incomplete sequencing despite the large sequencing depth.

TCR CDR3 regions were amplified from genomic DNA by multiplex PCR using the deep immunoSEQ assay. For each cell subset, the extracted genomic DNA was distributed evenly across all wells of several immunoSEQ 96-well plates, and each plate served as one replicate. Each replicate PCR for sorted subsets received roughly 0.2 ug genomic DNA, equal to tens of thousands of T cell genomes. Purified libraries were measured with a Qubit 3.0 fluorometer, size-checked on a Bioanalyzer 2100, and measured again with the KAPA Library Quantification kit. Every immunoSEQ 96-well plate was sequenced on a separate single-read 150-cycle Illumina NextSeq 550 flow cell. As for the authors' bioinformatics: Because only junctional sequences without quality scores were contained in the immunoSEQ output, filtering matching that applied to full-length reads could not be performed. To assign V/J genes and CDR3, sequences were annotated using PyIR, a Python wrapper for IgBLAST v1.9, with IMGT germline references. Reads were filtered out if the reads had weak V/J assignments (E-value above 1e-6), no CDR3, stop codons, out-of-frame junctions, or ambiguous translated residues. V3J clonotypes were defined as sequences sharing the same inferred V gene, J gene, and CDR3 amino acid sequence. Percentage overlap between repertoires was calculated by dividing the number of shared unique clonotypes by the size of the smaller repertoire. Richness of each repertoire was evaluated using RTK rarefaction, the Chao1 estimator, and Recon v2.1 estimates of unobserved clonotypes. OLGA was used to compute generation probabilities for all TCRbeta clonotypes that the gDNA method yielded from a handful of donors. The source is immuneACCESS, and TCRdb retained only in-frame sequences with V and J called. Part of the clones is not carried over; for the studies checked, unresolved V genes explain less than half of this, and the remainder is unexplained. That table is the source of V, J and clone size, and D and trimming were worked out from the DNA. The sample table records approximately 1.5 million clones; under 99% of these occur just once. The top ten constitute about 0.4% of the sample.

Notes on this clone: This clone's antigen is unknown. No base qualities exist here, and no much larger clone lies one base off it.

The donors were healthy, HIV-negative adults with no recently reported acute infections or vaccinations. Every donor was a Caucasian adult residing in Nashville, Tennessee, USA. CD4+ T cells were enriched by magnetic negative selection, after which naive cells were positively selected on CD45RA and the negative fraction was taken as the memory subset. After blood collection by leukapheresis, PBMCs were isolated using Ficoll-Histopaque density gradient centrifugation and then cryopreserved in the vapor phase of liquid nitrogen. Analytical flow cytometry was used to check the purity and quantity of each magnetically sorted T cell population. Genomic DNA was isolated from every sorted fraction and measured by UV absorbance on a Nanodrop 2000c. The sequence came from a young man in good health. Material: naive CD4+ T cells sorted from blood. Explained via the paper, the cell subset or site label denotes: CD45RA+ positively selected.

CDR3 sequence: CSVIEVGGNQPQHF. The DNA sequence is TGCAGCGTTATTGAAGTAGGTGGCAATCAGCCCCAGCATTTT. The receptor chain draws on TRBV29-1 and TRBJ1-5; there is no confident call for the D gene. The CDR3 sequence holds 14 residues, the cysteine and phenylalanine included. Only CDR3 DNA remains: 42 bases, in frame from the first base. Trimming removed 5 bases from V and 2 bases from J, leaving 13 bases between the germline ends. CDR1 is given as SQVTM and CDR2 as ANQGSEA, both from the germline V gene.